The rows below give T cell receptor beta chains drawn from one sample of a study of CD8 T cells in ankylosing spondylitis. TCRdb redid the calling of the 5' RACE reads with MiXCR, one entry per CDR3 protein. The sample has about 540,000 distinct CDR3 sequences; approximately 11% are singletons. Sequenced: blood, either unsorted or a sorted T cell fraction (not recorded which). The origin of the receptors is a male donor with ankylosing spondylitis. Each CDR3 is given with its conserved first and last residue. The order of the fields is clone size, J gene, D gene, V gene, CDR3 DNA, CDR3 protein. A D gene is named only where the DNA matches it firmly. Clone size is stated in some rows and not others, as once, few, many or a class when expanded.

clone_size: .; j_call: TRBJ2-1; d_call: TRBD1; v_call: TRBV5-1; cdr3_nt: TGCGCCAGCAGCCCGCCTGGGACAGGGACTTACAATGAGCAGTTCTTC; cdr3_aa: CASSPPGTGTYNEQFF
clone_size: .; j_call: TRBJ1-3; d_call: .; v_call: TRBV6-1; cdr3_nt: TGTGCCAGCAGGCAGGGAGGCTCTGGAAACACCATATATTTT; cdr3_aa: CASRQGGSGNTIYF
clone_size: few; j_call: TRBJ1-4; d_call: .; v_call: TRBV5-6; cdr3_nt: TGTGCCAGCAGCTCGAGGACAGCAACTAATGAAAAACTGTTTTTT; cdr3_aa: CASSSRTATNEKLFF
clone_size: few; j_call: TRBJ2-2; d_call: TRBD2; v_call: TRBV29-1; cdr3_nt: TGCAGCGGATCCGGGACTAGCGGGAGTACAGGCGGGGAGCTGTTTTTT; cdr3_aa: CSGSGTSGSTGGELFF
clone_size: many; j_call: TRBJ1-1; d_call: TRBD1; v_call: TRBV27; cdr3_nt: TGTGCCAGCAGTCCTTGGGACAGGCCTAACACTGAAGCTTTCTTT; cdr3_aa: CASSPWDRPNTEAFF
clone_size: many; j_call: TRBJ2-4; d_call: TRBD2; v_call: TRBV13; cdr3_nt: TGTGCCAGCAGCCAACCCACCGGACTAGCGATCCAAAACATTCAGTACTTC; cdr3_aa: CASSQPTGLAIQNIQYF
clone_size: few; j_call: TRBJ1-6; d_call: .; v_call: TRBV4-1; cdr3_nt: TGCGCCAGCAGCCAAGAGGGAAGGACGGACTATAATTCACCCCTCCACTTT; cdr3_aa: CASSQEGRTDYNSPLHF
clone_size: many; j_call: TRBJ1-5; d_call: TRBD1; v_call: TRBV12-3/TRBV12-4; cdr3_nt: TGTGCCAGCAGGCAGGGGGCAGGTGGCAATCAGCCCCAGCATTTT; cdr3_aa: CASRQGAGGNQPQHF
clone_size: once; j_call: TRBJ2-6; d_call: TRBD1; v_call: TRBV24-1; cdr3_nt: TGTGCCACCTCTCCCAGGGGGAACTCTGGGGCCAACGTCCTGACTTTC; cdr3_aa: CATSPRGNSGANVLTF
clone_size: .; j_call: TRBJ2-3; d_call: .; v_call: TRBV10-3; cdr3_nt: TGTGCCATCAGTGAGTCGGAGGTGGGAACAGATACGCAGTATTTT; cdr3_aa: CAISESEVGTDTQYF
clone_size: .; j_call: TRBJ2-1; d_call: .; v_call: TRBV14; cdr3_nt: TGTGCCAGCAACAAGGCGGGGCCTAGTCGGTTCTTC; cdr3_aa: CASNKAGPSRFF
clone_size: few; j_call: TRBJ2-2; d_call: TRBD1; v_call: TRBV10-1; cdr3_nt: TGCGCCAGCAGTATATTACAGGGGGGCACCGGGGAGCTGTTTTTT; cdr3_aa: CASSILQGGTGELFF
clone_size: .; j_call: TRBJ2-5; d_call: .; v_call: TRBV5-1; cdr3_nt: TGCGCCAGCAGCTTGCGCGACATGACCTCTATTCGGGGGACCCAGTACTTC; cdr3_aa: CASSLRDMTSIRGTQYF
clone_size: .; j_call: TRBJ2-1; d_call: .; v_call: TRBV7-2; cdr3_nt: TGTGCCAGCAGCCGAGACACCTTCCCCGGGGGGCAGTTCTTC; cdr3_aa: CASSRDTFPGGQFF
clone_size: few; j_call: TRBJ1-4; d_call: .; v_call: TRBV30; cdr3_nt: TGTGCCTGGACAAAGAATGAAAAACTGTTTTTT; cdr3_aa: CAWTKNEKLFF
clone_size: many; j_call: TRBJ2-1; d_call: TRBD2; v_call: TRBV7-9; cdr3_nt: TGTGCCAGCAGCGTCCTAGCGGGGGACTCCTACAATGAGCAGTTCTTC; cdr3_aa: CASSVLAGDSYNEQFF
clone_size: few; j_call: TRBJ2-1; d_call: .; v_call: TRBV12-3/TRBV12-4; cdr3_nt: TGTGCCAGCACAATGTTAGCAGCTAGTTACAATGAGCAGTTCTTC; cdr3_aa: CASTMLAASYNEQFF
clone_size: many; j_call: TRBJ2-6; d_call: .; v_call: TRBV12-3/TRBV12-4; cdr3_nt: TGTGCCACCAAGAAGTCTGGGGCCAACGTCCTGACTTTC; cdr3_aa: CATKKSGANVLTF
clone_size: many; j_call: TRBJ2-1; d_call: TRBD1; v_call: TRBV6-1; cdr3_nt: TGTGCCAGCAGGGACAGGGGTACCTACAATGAGCAGTTCTTC; cdr3_aa: CASRDRGTYNEQFF
clone_size: .; j_call: TRBJ1-4; d_call: .; v_call: TRBV20-1; cdr3_nt: TGCAGTGCCGGACCCGGGCCTCATGAAAAACTGTTTTTT; cdr3_aa: CSAGPGPHEKLFF
clone_size: .; j_call: TRBJ2-5; d_call: .; v_call: TRBV20-1; cdr3_nt: TGCAGTGGGGTAGGGGGAGGGGGCGAGACCCAGTACTTC; cdr3_aa: CSGVGGGGETQYF
clone_size: .; j_call: TRBJ2-3; d_call: .; v_call: TRBV27; cdr3_nt: TGTGCCAGCAGTTTAAAGATGGGCGGAGGGTTCACAGATACGCAGTATTTT; cdr3_aa: CASSLKMGGGFTDTQYF
clone_size: once; j_call: TRBJ2-2; d_call: TRBD2; v_call: TRBV14; cdr3_nt: TGTGCCAGCAGCCGACGACTAGCGGTAAACTCCGGGGAGCTGTTTTTT; cdr3_aa: CASSRRLAVNSGELFF
clone_size: few; j_call: TRBJ1-6; d_call: TRBD1; v_call: TRBV20-1; cdr3_nt: TGCAGTGCTAACGCAGGGGGCGCGTGGAATTCACCCCTCCACTTT; cdr3_aa: CSANAGGAWNSPLHF
clone_size: few; j_call: TRBJ1-5; d_call: TRBD1; v_call: TRBV12-3/TRBV12-4; cdr3_nt: TGTGCCAGTTCGGACAGGATCAATCAGCCCCAGCATTTT; cdr3_aa: CASSDRINQPQHF
clone_size: many; j_call: TRBJ2-1; d_call: .; v_call: TRBV5-1; cdr3_nt: TGCGCCAGCAGCTTGAACAGAGCCTACAATGAGCAGTTCTTC; cdr3_aa: CASSLNRAYNEQFF
clone_size: .; j_call: TRBJ2-1; d_call: .; v_call: TRBV5-6; cdr3_nt: TGTGCCAGCTTGGGGGCGTACAATGAGCAGTTCTTC; cdr3_aa: CASLGAYNEQFF
clone_size: few; j_call: TRBJ2-1; d_call: .; v_call: TRBV19; cdr3_nt: TGTGCCAGTATCCCCCCTGGACCATTCAATGAGCAGTTCTTC; cdr3_aa: CASIPPGPFNEQFF
clone_size: .; j_call: TRBJ2-1; d_call: TRBD1; v_call: TRBV6-2/TRBV6-3; cdr3_nt: TGTGCCAGCAGTACTCCGACAGGGGCCGTCAATGAGCAGTTCTTC; cdr3_aa: CASSTPTGAVNEQFF
clone_size: .; j_call: TRBJ2-7; d_call: TRBD1; v_call: TRBV3-1; cdr3_nt: TGTGCCAGCAGCCAAGACATTACAGGGGGTAATATCTACGAGCAGTACTTC; cdr3_aa: CASSQDITGGNIYEQYF
clone_size: .; j_call: TRBJ1-2; d_call: .; v_call: TRBV10-1; cdr3_nt: TGCGCCAGCAGTGAGAACGGCAACTATGGCTACACCTTC; cdr3_aa: CASSENGNYGYTF
clone_size: .; j_call: TRBJ1-5; d_call: .; v_call: TRBV3-1; cdr3_nt: TGTGCCAGCAGCCAAGGGGGGAAGGGCAATCAGCCCCAGCATTTT; cdr3_aa: CASSQGGKGNQPQHF
clone_size: few; j_call: TRBJ2-6; d_call: .; v_call: TRBV20-1; cdr3_nt: TGCAGTGCTCAGAGATATGGATACTCTGGGGCCAACGTCCTGACTTTC; cdr3_aa: CSAQRYGYSGANVLTF
clone_size: few; j_call: TRBJ2-6; d_call: .; v_call: TRBV30; cdr3_nt: TGTGCCTGGAGGGGGGGCGCTGGGGCCAACGTCCTGACTTTC; cdr3_aa: CAWRGGAGANVLTF
clone_size: .; j_call: TRBJ2-7; d_call: .; v_call: TRBV20-1; cdr3_nt: TGCAGTGCGCCTCTTCCCTCCTACGAGCAGTACTTC; cdr3_aa: CSAPLPSYEQYF
clone_size: many; j_call: TRBJ2-1; d_call: .; v_call: TRBV12-3/TRBV12-4; cdr3_nt: TGTGCCAGCAGGCTAGATAGCAATGAGCAGTTCTTC; cdr3_aa: CASRLDSNEQFF
clone_size: few; j_call: TRBJ2-5; d_call: .; v_call: TRBV3-1; cdr3_nt: TGTGCCAGCAGCCAAAGTGGGAAGACCCAGTACTTC; cdr3_aa: CASSQSGKTQYF
clone_size: many; j_call: TRBJ2-1; d_call: .; v_call: TRBV24-1; cdr3_nt: TGTGCCACCAGTGATTCCTGGGACACGGGCGAGCAGTTCTTC; cdr3_aa: CATSDSWDTGEQFF
clone_size: .; j_call: TRBJ1-1; d_call: .; v_call: TRBV5-1; cdr3_nt: TGCGCCAGCAGAGGGGGATTGAACACTGAAGCTTTCTTT; cdr3_aa: CASRGGLNTEAFF
clone_size: many; j_call: TRBJ1-4; d_call: .; v_call: TRBV5-5; cdr3_nt: TGTGCCAGCAGCTTAATTGCAACTAATGAAAAACTGTTTTTT; cdr3_aa: CASSLIATNEKLFF
clone_size: few; j_call: TRBJ2-1; d_call: TRBD1; v_call: TRBV24-1; cdr3_nt: TGTGCCACCAGTGATTTAGGGACAGGGGACCTGAGCTCCTACAATGAGCAGTTCTTC; cdr3_aa: CATSDLGTGDLSSYNEQFF
clone_size: many; j_call: TRBJ2-7; d_call: TRBD2; v_call: TRBV12-3/TRBV12-4; cdr3_nt: TGTGCCAGCAGTTTTACTAGCGGGATCTACGAGCAGTACTTC; cdr3_aa: CASSFTSGIYEQYF
clone_size: .; j_call: TRBJ1-3; d_call: .; v_call: TRBV10-3; cdr3_nt: TGTGCCATCAGTGTTGAGAGAACTGGAAACACCATATATTTT; cdr3_aa: CAISVERTGNTIYF
clone_size: few; j_call: TRBJ2-3; d_call: .; v_call: TRBV29-1; cdr3_nt: TGCAGCGTCCTTAATAGCTATTACAAGTATTTT; cdr3_aa: CSVLNSYYKYF
clone_size: few; j_call: TRBJ1-1; d_call: .; v_call: TRBV24-1; cdr3_nt: TGTGCCACCAGTGGGGGTACTGAAGCTTTCTTT; cdr3_aa: CATSGGTEAFF
clone_size: .; j_call: TRBJ2-5; d_call: TRBD2; v_call: TRBV12-3/TRBV12-4; cdr3_nt: TGTGCCAGCACCTACCCGACCAGGAGACTAGCGGGGGCGGTGGAGACCCAGTACTTC; cdr3_aa: CASTYPTRRLAGAVETQYF
clone_size: few; j_call: TRBJ1-1; d_call: TRBD1; v_call: TRBV18; cdr3_nt: TGTGCCAGCTCCGGGACAGTATCTGAAGCTTTCTTT; cdr3_aa: CASSGTVSEAFF
clone_size: many; j_call: TRBJ2-3; d_call: .; v_call: TRBV29-1; cdr3_nt: TGCAGCGCTGCTGGGGACACAGATACGCAGTATTTT; cdr3_aa: CSAAGDTDTQYF
clone_size: .; j_call: TRBJ2-1; d_call: .; v_call: TRBV7-6; cdr3_nt: TGTGCCAGCAGCTTAGTCCCACAAGACAATGAGCAGTTCTTC; cdr3_aa: CASSLVPQDNEQFF
clone_size: few; j_call: TRBJ2-1; d_call: .; v_call: TRBV18; cdr3_nt: TGTGCCAGCTCATCTGCGGGACCGGCGAATGAGCAGTTCTTC; cdr3_aa: CASSSAGPANEQFF
clone_size: .; j_call: TRBJ2-3; d_call: TRBD2; v_call: TRBV28; cdr3_nt: TGTGCCAGCAGATCTCGTGGGGGGGAGAGACGAGATACGCAGTATTTT; cdr3_aa: CASRSRGGERRDTQYF
clone_size: .; j_call: TRBJ1-3; d_call: .; v_call: TRBV28; cdr3_nt: TGTGCCAGCAGTCAGTGGCGTCAGCGATCTGGAAACACCATATATTTT; cdr3_aa: CASSQWRQRSGNTIYF
clone_size: .; j_call: TRBJ2-5; d_call: TRBD1; v_call: TRBV20-1; cdr3_nt: TGCAGTGCTCTCCGGGACAGGGACCAAGAGACCCAGTACTTC; cdr3_aa: CSALRDRDQETQYF
clone_size: many; j_call: TRBJ2-3; d_call: TRBD1; v_call: TRBV6-2/TRBV6-3; cdr3_nt: TGTGCCAGCAGTTCCATACCTAGGACAGGCCGCCTCGGGGATACGCAGTATTTT; cdr3_aa: CASSSIPRTGRLGDTQYF
clone_size: few; j_call: TRBJ1-5; d_call: TRBD1; v_call: TRBV27; cdr3_nt: TGTGCCAGCAGCCTCGGGACAGGAGCAAATCAGCCCCAGCATTTT; cdr3_aa: CASSLGTGANQPQHF
clone_size: many; j_call: TRBJ1-1; d_call: TRBD1; v_call: TRBV20-1; cdr3_nt: TGCAGTGCTTACTCCGGGACAGGGGTGAACACTGAAGCTTTCTTT; cdr3_aa: CSAYSGTGVNTEAFF
clone_size: few; j_call: TRBJ2-7; d_call: .; v_call: TRBV3-1; cdr3_nt: TGTGCCAGCAGCCAGCTTTCCTCTGGCGAGCAGTACTTC; cdr3_aa: CASSQLSSGEQYF
clone_size: few; j_call: TRBJ2-5; d_call: TRBD2; v_call: TRBV29-1; cdr3_nt: TGCAGCGCCGGAGGACTAGCGGGAGGCGAGACCCAGTACTTC; cdr3_aa: CSAGGLAGGETQYF
clone_size: .; j_call: TRBJ2-7; d_call: .; v_call: TRBV20-1; cdr3_nt: TGCAGTGCCACCCCCCGCGTCTACGAGCAGTACTTC; cdr3_aa: CSATPRVYEQYF
clone_size: many; j_call: TRBJ2-5; d_call: .; v_call: TRBV5-1; cdr3_nt: TGCGCCAGCAGCTTGGGTCCTAGCGAAGAGACCCAGTACTTC; cdr3_aa: CASSLGPSEETQYF